The rows below give T cell receptor beta chains drawn from one sample of a study of T-cell memory formation after mild COVID-19. TCRdb re-called the 5' RACE reads through MiXCR, storing one row per CDR3 protein. The sample shows a few hundred thousand distinct CDR3 sequences, 20% to 25% of them seen only once. Input material: PBMCs or a T cell subset sorted from them (not recorded which). The receptors derive from a man aged 18 to 29 who had mild COVID-19 (a few samples of this study predate the infection). Cell type and time point are not known. The CDR3 runs from the conserved cysteine through the conserved F or W. Fields, in order: J gene, V gene, clone size, D gene, CDR3 protein, CDR3 DNA. A D gene is named only where the DNA matches it firmly. Size is omitted from some rows. Given values are once, few, many or a class for expanded clones.

TRBJ1-1	TRBV29-1	few	.	CSVYTGRSFF	TGCAGCGTTTACACAGGGAGGTCTTTCTTT
TRBJ1-2	TRBV10-1	few	TRBD1	CASSDGRGHGYTF	TGCGCCAGCAGTGATGGTAGGGGGCATGGCTACACCTTC
TRBJ1-1	TRBV6-5	.	.	CASSWGRNTEAFF	TGTGCCAGCAGTTGGGGACGGAACACTGAAGCTTTCTTT
TRBJ2-3	TRBV5-5	.	.	CASSYIGGPDTQYF	TGTGCCAGCAGCTATATTGGAGGGCCAGATACGCAGTATTTT
TRBJ1-5	TRBV20-1	.	.	CSAYILGNQPQHF	TGCAGTGCTTATATATTGGGCAATCAGCCCCAGCATTTT
TRBJ2-2	TRBV12-3/TRBV12-4	.	TRBD2	CASPYGASGVRDTGELFF	TGTGCCAGCCCATATGGGGCTAGCGGGGTGCGGGACACCGGGGAGCTGTTTTTT
TRBJ1-3	TRBV18	few	TRBD1	CASSSIGQVGNTIYF	TGTGCCAGCTCATCGATCGGACAGGTCGGAAACACCATATATTTT
TRBJ1-1	TRBV20-1	few	.	CSAYTSYTEAFF	TGCAGTGCCTACACATCCTACACTGAAGCTTTCTTT
TRBJ1-1	TRBV20-1	.	.	CSARDRTGMAEAFF	TGCAGTGCTAGAGATCGGACGGGAATGGCTGAAGCTTTCTTT
TRBJ1-1	TRBV20-1	.	TRBD1	CSATTGVRNTEAFF	TGCAGTGCAACTACAGGGGTTCGGAACACTGAAGCTTTCTTT
TRBJ2-2	TRBV12-3/TRBV12-4	few	TRBD1	CASSLIKGASGELFF	TGTGCCAGCAGTTTGATAAAGGGGGCATCAGGGGAGCTGTTTTTT
TRBJ2-2	TRBV7-2	.	.	CASSLVFQNTGELFF	TGTGCCAGCAGCTTAGTGTTCCAGAACACCGGGGAGCTGTTTTTT
TRBJ2-3	TRBV4-2	many	TRBD2	CASSQLAGGQGDTQYF	TGTGCCAGCAGCCAACTAGCGGGGGGCCAGGGAGATACGCAGTATTTT
TRBJ1-6	TRBV4-1	.	.	CASSQPYTYNSPLHF	TGCGCCAGCAGCCAACCCTATACCTATAATTCACCCCTCCACTTT
TRBJ2-3	TRBV7-2	few	TRBD2	CASSLAQAGGPGDTQYF	TGTGCCAGCAGCTTAGCGCAAGCGGGGGGGCCGGGAGATACGCAGTATTTT